This T cell receptor beta chain was retrieved from a study of shared clonotypes between healthy human individuals. Germline CDR1 SNHLY, CDR2 FYNNEI. The CDR3 spans 15 residues. The V end lost 1 base, the J end lost 2 bases, and 10 bases lay between the germline ends. Study-level results: Clonotypes that were shared across a handful of donors made up 4% to 6% of naive CD4 clonotypes.

In the case of this clone: No antigen is known for it. Other nucleotide sequences from this sample produce the same CDR3.

Measured with immunoSEQ multiplex PCR; TCRdb has only the in-frame clones, and not every one. The table lists about 710,000 clones, around 78% of them singletons. The J gene is TRBJ2-3, the V gene TRBV2; no definite D call. Sample: memory CD4+ T cells sorted from blood. Noted subset: CD45RA-negative fraction. The sequence came from a woman aged 25 to 45 in good health. In DNA, the CDR3 is TGTGCCAGCAGTGAAGGGGCTCGTTACACAGATACGCAGTATTTT. As protein: CASSEGARYTDTQYF.